This entry lists 12 T cell receptor beta chains sequenced from one sample in a study of T-cell reconstitution after alpha-beta-depleted transplantation in children. Library preparation (for TCRbeta) was performed with unique molecular identifiers. TCRdb fed the PCR reads into MiXCR, producing one record per CDR3 protein. Among about 690,000 distinct CDR3 sequences listed, 15% to 20% were seen once. The material sequenced was PBMCs from the stem cell graft donor, taken from the stem cell graft. Every receptor here comes from a human donor who donated a stem cell graft to a child with acute myeloid leukemia.

This clonotype occurred many times. J is TRBJ1-1 and V is TRBV29-1; D remains unclear. V was pared by 3 bases and J by 6 bases, with 8 bases between. The CDR3 covers 11 residues. Germline V gene sequence: CDR1 SQVTM, CDR2 ANQGSEA. CDR3 residues: CSVEGEAEAFF. The CDR3 DNA follows: TGCAGCGTTGAGGGAGAGGCTGAAGCTTTCTTT.

This chain links TRBV11-2 with TRBJ2-5; D call uncertain. The length of the CDR3 is 13 residues. Per the germline V gene, CDR1 is SGHAT and CDR2 is FQNNGV. The ends were cut back, 5 bases at V and 9 bases at J, with 16 bases in the middle. CDR3 sequence (DNA): TGTGCCAGCAGCGATACGAATCGGGCGGCCCAGTACTTC. It specifies CASSDTNRAAQYF.

This clonotype was recorded many times. The chain employs TRBV25-1 and TRBJ2-2; TRBD1 matches 7 bases. The CDR3 length is 16 residues. The junction had 3 bases not matched to a gene; V was cut back by 2 bases and J by 0 bases. Germline values: CDR1 MGHDK, CDR2 SYGVNS. CDR3 DNA: TGTGCCAGCAGTGAAGGACAGGCCCCGAACACCGGGGAGCTGTTTTTT. Translation gives CASSEGQAPNTGELFF. Drawing the rest from reference TRBV25-1 and TRBJ2-2, the complete variable domain is EADIYQTPRYLVIGTGKKITLECSQTMGHDKMYWYQQDPGMELHLIHYSYGVNSTEKGDLSSESTVSRIRTEHFPLTLESARPSHTSQYLCASSEGQAPNTGELFFGEGSRLTVL.

With regard to this clonotype: A clone one base away is much larger, so this may be a read error. A read error is likely, as this CDR3 ends without the conserved phenylalanine or tryptophan. The rearrangement joins TRBV12-3 or TRBV12-4 to TRBJ2-1; 7 nucleotides agree with TRBD2. CDR3 length: 17 residues. Unmatched junction bases numbered 8, after V lost 2 bases and J lost 1 base. CDR3 region: CASSLREAGLSYNEQFS. CDR3 coding DNA: TGTGCCAGCAGTTTACGGGAGGCAGGCCTGTCCTACAATGAGCAGTTCTCC.

This clonotype was seen repeatedly, ten times or more. The rearrangement links TRBV21-1 to TRBJ2-7; TRBD1 is taken as the D call from the table, unchecked against the DNA. TRBV21-1 is a pseudogene segment. The CDR3 has 11 amino acids. CDR3 residues: CASPRSYEQYF. CDR3 DNA: TGTGCCAGTCCCAGGAGCTACGAGCAGTACTTC.

In this sample, this clonotype turned up many times. V usage is TRBV29-1 and J usage is TRBJ1-2, with D uncertain. Trimming shortened V by 5 bases and J by 7 bases, and 8 bases separated the two germline ends. Per germline, CDR1 SQVTM and CDR2 ANQGSEA. CDR3 length: 10 amino acids. CDR3 coding DNA: TGCAGCGTTCAGCTCGCTGGCTACACCTTC. Protein: CSVQLAGYTF.

The rearrangement uses TRBV29-1 and TRBJ1-2; D possibly corresponds to TRBD1 (6 bases). CDR1 and CDR2 from the germline V gene are SQVTM and ANQGSEA. The CDR3 totals 14 residues. V was pared by 0 bases and J by 5 bases, with 13 bases between. The CDR3 region is CSVEERDNGYGYTF. The CDR3 DNA sequence: TGCAGCGTTGAAGAACGGGACAACGGTTATGGCTACACCTTC.

This clonotype showed up just a few times. The chain recombines TRBV12-3 or TRBV12-4 with TRBJ2-5, with 10 bases aligning to TRBD1. Germline trimming cut 3 bases from V and 4 bases from J; bases unmatched to any gene: 8. The CDR3 covers 16 residues. CDR3 loop: CASSLGGTGAGETQYF. CDR3 in DNA: TGTGCCAGCAGTTTGGGGGGGACAGGGGCAGGAGAGACCCAGTACTTC.

In this sample, this clonotype turned up many times. The chain combines TRBV7-2 with TRBJ1-4; D is ambiguous. This CDR3 has 13 amino acids. Trimming took off 8 bases at V and 2 bases at J, with 9 bases between the two ends. Germline assignment: CDR1 SGHTA and CDR2 FQGNSA. The CDR3 region has the DNA TGTGCCAGCGCCGAGGAGACTAATGAAAAACTGTTTTTT. As protein: CASAEETNEKLFF.

The chain uses TRBV7-2 and TRBJ1-2; D might be TRBD1 (5 bases). The CDR3 extends over 15 amino acids. Looked up from germline, CDR1 is SGHTA and CDR2 is FQGNSA. The V gene lost 1 base and the J gene lost 8 bases, with 17 bases spanning the gap. CDR3 nucleotides: TGTGCCAGCAGCTTAGTCCTACAGGTGGGGTTCGGCTACACCTTC. Translation gives CASSLVLQVGFGYTF.

In this sample, this clonotype turned up a few times. CDR3 amino acids: CASSFEWRETQYF. In DNA form, the CDR3 reads TGTGCCAGCAGCTTTGAGTGGAGAGAGACCCAGTACTTC. The chain uses TRBV7-2 and TRBJ2-5; D is uncertain. The CDR3 is 13 residues long. The V gene's germline CDR1 is SGHTA and CDR2 FQGNSA. V lost 3 bases to trimming and J lost 4 bases, with 9 bases between them. Using reference TRBV7-2 and TRBJ2-5 for the parts outside the CDR3, the full variable domain is GAGVSQSPSNKVTEKGKDVELRCDPISGHTALYWYRQSLGQGLEFLIYFQGNSAPDKSGLPSDRFSAERTGGSVSTLTIQRTQQEDSAVYLCASSFEWRETQYFGPGTRLLVL.

Many counts were recorded for this clonotype. The chain combines TRBV20-1 with TRBJ1-6; perhaps TRBD1 as D (6 bases). Germline values: CDR1 DFQATT, CDR2 SNEGSKA (reference sequence). V gave up 5 bases and J gave up 9 bases, with 17 bases separating them. There are 14 residues in the CDR3. The CDR3 protein is CSAPPGEGSSPLHF. CDR3 DNA: TGCAGTGCTCCACCAGGGGAAGGGAGTTCACCCCTCCACTTT.